Following are 9 T cell receptor beta chains from one sample sequenced in a study of blood T cell repertoires in COVID-19. Measured with immunoSEQ multiplex PCR; TCRdb has only the in-frame clones, and not every one. The sample comprises approximately 180,000 clones, nearly 90% of which are singletons, and approximately 2.1% rests with the top ten. The sample taken for sequencing was PBMCs or T cells enriched from blood (not recorded which). The source of these receptors is a woman between 40 and 50 years old with acute COVID-19.

This chain links TRBV7-8 with TRBJ1-4, with D uncertain. The germline gives CDR1 SGHVS, CDR2 FQNEAQ. The CDR3 loop spans 14 amino acids. Trimming pared 1 base from V and 8 bases from J, leaving 11 bases between. Written as DNA, the CDR3 is TGTGCCAGCAGCTTAGTTATAGGGAGGGAAAAACTGTTTTTT. It translates to CASSLVIGREKLFF.

For the CDR3, the DNA is TGCGCCAGCAGCCTGGATCGACTAGCGGGACGGACAGATACGCAGTATTTT. This sequence encodes CASSLDRLAGRTDTQYF. This sequence joins TRBV5-1 and TRBJ2-3; the match to TRBD2 covers 11 bases. CDR3 size: 17 residues. J was trimmed by 3 bases and V by 4 bases; bases with no gene match: 10. CDR1 is SGHRS and CDR2 is YFSETQ in the germline V gene.

The chain is built from TRBV11-3 and TRBJ1-1, with D uncertain. The V end lost 0 bases, the J end lost 4 bases, and 12 bases lay between the germline ends. Germline CDR1 reads SGHNT; CDR2 reads YENEEA. This CDR3 comprises 15 residues. CDR3 region: CASSLDKALSTEAFF. The CDR3 bases are TGTGCCAGCAGCTTAGATAAAGCGTTGAGCACTGAAGCTTTCTTT.

The rearrangement joins TRBV9 to TRBJ2-7; TRBD1 aligns across 7 bases. CDR3 size: 15 residues. Germline CDR1 is SGDLS and CDR2 is YYNGEE. J lost 2 bases, V lost 4 bases, and 9 bases had no gene match. CDR3 protein: CASSPETGSAYEQYF. For the CDR3, the DNA is TGTGCCAGCAGCCCAGAGACAGGGTCGGCCTACGAGCAGTACTTC. The full variable domain, rest sourced from reference TRBV9 and TRBJ2-7, is DSGVTQTPKHLITATGQRVTLRCSPRSGDLSVYWYQQSLDQGLQFLIQYYNGEERAKGNILERFSAQQFPDLHSELNLSSLELGDSALYFCASSPETGSAYEQYFGPGTRLTVT.

The chain couples TRBV29-1 to TRBJ2-1, with D possibly TRBD2 on 6 matching bases. This CDR3 has 14 residues. The germline CDR1 and CDR2 sequences are SQVTM and ANQGSEA. Trimming cost V 6 bases and J 4 bases, with 16 bases left between them. CDR3 in DNA: TGCAGCGTAGGCCGGGACTCCCTTTACAATGAGCAGTTCTTC. Amino acids: CSVGRDSLYNEQFF.

This chain joins TRBV2 and TRBJ2-7; possibly TRBD1 for D (6 bases). The germline V gene encodes CDR1 SNHLY and CDR2 FYNNEI. The CDR3 sequence is 15 residues long. The V end lost 6 bases, the J end lost 0 bases, and 15 bases lay between the germline ends. For the CDR3, the DNA is TGTGCCAGCAGGTCTCTTACCAGGGGCTCCTACGAGCAGTACTTC. Translation: CASRSLTRGSYEQYF. Full variable domain (outside the CDR3, taken from reference TRBV2 and TRBJ2-7): EPEVTQTPSHQVTQMGQEVILRCVPISNHLYFYWYRQILGQKVEFLVSFYNNEISEKSEIFDDQFSVERPDGSNFTLKIRSTKLEDSAMYFCASRSLTRGSYEQYFGPGTRLTVT.

This sequence joins TRBV25-1 and TRBJ1-5, with D possibly TRBD1 on 6 matching bases. V lost 5 bases, J lost 1 base, and 18 bases lay in between. The germline gives CDR1 MGHDK, CDR2 SYGVNS. The CDR3 totals 17 residues. The CDR3 sequence: CASSRPLETGSNQPQHF. The CDR3 coding sequence is TGTGCCAGCAGTCGACCCCTCGAGACAGGAAGCAATCAGCCCCAGCATTTT.

The V call is TRBV29-1, the J call TRBJ2-3; 9 nucleotides agree with TRBD2. Unmatched junction bases numbered 7, after V lost 5 bases and J lost 4 bases. CDR3 size: 14 residues. Looked up from germline, CDR1 is SQVTM and CDR2 is ANQGSEA. CDR3: CSVNGTSTSDTQYF. In nucleotides, the CDR3 is TGCAGCGTTAACGGGACTAGCACATCAGATACGCAGTATTTT.

The chain has TRBV30 and TRBJ2-1; maybe TRBD1 (6 bases). CDR3 length: 15 residues. Trimming stripped 3 bases from V and 3 bases from J, with 15 bases between. Germline V gene data show CDR1 as GTSNPN and CDR2 as SVGIG (reference sequence). The CDR3 is CAWRMGHRFYNEQFF. The DNA for the CDR3 is TGTGCCTGGAGGATGGGACACAGATTCTACAATGAGCAGTTCTTC.